This TCR beta chain was obtained from a study of PD-L1 blockade in urothelial cancer. For the study at large: Patients, treated from 2014 onward, received atezolizumab 1,200 mg intravenously every 3 weeks. When blood samples were assessed, the median T cell count was about 140,000. Overall study results and limits: Enhanced expansion of tumor-associated blood clones at 3 weeks characterized durable-benefit patients.

CDR1 and CDR2 (germline): MDHEN, SYDVKM. V lost 5 bases to trimming and J lost 0 bases, with 9 bases between them. This CDR3 comprises 14 residues. Points on this clone: The target antigen is unknown.

Documented time point: pretreatment peripheral blood. Patients in the study were battling locally advanced or metastatic urothelial carcinoma. Using immunoSEQ multiplex PCR, the repertoire was profiled, and TCRdb retains in-frame clones only, with some absent. The sample consists of 90,000 or so clones, about 90% of them appearing once. The sequencing here drew on PBMCs, taken around atezolizumab (anti-PD-L1) treatment. V is TRBV28 and J is TRBJ2-3, with a possible D match to TRBD1 (6 bases). This TCR derives from a man in his fifties or sixties with urothelial cancer. DNA for the CDR3: TGTGCCAGCAGTCCGGACAGAAGCACAGATACGCAGTATTTT. Residues: CASSPDRSTDTQYF.